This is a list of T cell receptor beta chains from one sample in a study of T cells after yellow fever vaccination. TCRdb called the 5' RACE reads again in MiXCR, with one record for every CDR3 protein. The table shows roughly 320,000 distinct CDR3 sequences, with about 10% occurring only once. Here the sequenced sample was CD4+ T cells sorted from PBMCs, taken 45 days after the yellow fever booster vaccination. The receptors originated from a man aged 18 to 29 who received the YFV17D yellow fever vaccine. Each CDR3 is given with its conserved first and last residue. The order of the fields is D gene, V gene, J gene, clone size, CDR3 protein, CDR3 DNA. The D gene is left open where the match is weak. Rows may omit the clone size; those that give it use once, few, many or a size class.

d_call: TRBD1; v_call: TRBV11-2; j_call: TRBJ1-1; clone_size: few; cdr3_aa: CASSFAQGYTEAFF; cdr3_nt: TGTGCCAGCAGCTTCGCACAGGGGTACACTGAAGCTTTCTTT
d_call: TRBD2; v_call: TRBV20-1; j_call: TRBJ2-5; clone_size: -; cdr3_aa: CSAREGGGAKETQYF; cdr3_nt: TGCAGTGCTAGAGAGGGCGGGGGAGCCAAAGAGACCCAGTACTTC
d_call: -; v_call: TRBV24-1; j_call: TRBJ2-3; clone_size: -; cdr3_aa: CATLARGTDTQYF; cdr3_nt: TGTGCCACGTTGGCCAGGGGAACAGATACGCAGTATTTT
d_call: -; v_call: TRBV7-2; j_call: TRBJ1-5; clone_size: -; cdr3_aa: CASSQYQGKEQPQHF; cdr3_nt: TGTGCCAGCAGCCAATACCAGGGGAAGGAGCAGCCCCAGCATTTT
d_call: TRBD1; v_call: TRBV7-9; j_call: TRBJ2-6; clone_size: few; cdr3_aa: CASSPQGAGANVLTF; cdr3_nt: TGTGCCAGCAGCCCACAGGGGGCCGGGGCCAACGTCCTGACTTTC
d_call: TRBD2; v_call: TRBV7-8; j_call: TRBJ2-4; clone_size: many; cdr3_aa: CASSFVLAGGAKNIQYF; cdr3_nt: TGTGCCAGCAGCTTCGTACTAGCGGGGGGAGCCAAAAACATTCAGTACTTC
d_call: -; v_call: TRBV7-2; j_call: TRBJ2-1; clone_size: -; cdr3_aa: CASSLIGGVGYNEQFF; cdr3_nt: TGTGCCAGCAGCTTAATTGGCGGAGTAGGGTACAATGAGCAGTTCTTC
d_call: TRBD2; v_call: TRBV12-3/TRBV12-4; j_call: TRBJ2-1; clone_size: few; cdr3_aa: CASRAPGLAGYEQFF; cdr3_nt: TGTGCCAGCAGAGCGCCGGGACTAGCGGGGTATGAGCAGTTCTTC
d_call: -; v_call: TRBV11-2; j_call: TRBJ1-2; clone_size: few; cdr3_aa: CASSLELGRGRSGYTF; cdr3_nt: TGTGCCAGCAGCTTAGAACTTGGCAGGGGACGAAGTGGCTACACCTTC
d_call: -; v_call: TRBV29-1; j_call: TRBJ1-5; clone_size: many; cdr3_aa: CSVGVRGQPQHF; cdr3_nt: TGCAGCGTTGGTGTAAGGGGGCAGCCCCAGCATTTT
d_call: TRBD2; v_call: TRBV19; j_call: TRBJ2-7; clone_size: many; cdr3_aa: CASSIYPSGGPVLEQYF; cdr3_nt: TGTGCCAGTAGTATTTACCCTAGCGGGGGCCCGGTTCTCGAGCAGTACTTC
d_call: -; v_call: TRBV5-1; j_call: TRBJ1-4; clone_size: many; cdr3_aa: CASSYLGVSREKLFF; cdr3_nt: TGCGCCAGCAGCTACTTGGGGGTGTCGCGGGAAAAACTGTTTTTT
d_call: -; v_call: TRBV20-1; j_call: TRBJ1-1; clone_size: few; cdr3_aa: CSATGGVGIGEAFF; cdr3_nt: TGCAGTGCTACCGGAGGGGTGGGGATAGGCGAAGCTTTCTTT
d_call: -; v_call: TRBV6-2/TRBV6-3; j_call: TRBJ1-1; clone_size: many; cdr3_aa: CASTKGWMNTEAFF; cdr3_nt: TGTGCCAGCACAAAAGGTTGGATGAACACTGAAGCTTTCTTT
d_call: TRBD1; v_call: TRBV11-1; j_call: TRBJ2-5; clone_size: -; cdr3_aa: CASSYAGTGDVSRETQYF; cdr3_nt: TGTGCCAGCAGCTACGCCGGGACAGGGGATGTGAGCAGAGAGACCCAGTACTTC
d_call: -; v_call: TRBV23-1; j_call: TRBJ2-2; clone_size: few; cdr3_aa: CASSQALTTGELFF; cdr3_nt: TGCGCCAGCAGTCAAGCCCTTACCACCGGGGAGCTGTTTTTT
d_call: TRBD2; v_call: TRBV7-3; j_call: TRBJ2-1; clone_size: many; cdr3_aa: CASSLIAGGPSEQFF; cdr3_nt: TGTGCCAGCAGCCTTATAGCGGGGGGGCCTTCTGAGCAGTTCTTC
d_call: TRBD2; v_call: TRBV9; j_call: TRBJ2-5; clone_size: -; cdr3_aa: CARAGSGGEETQYF; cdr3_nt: TGTGCCAGGGCTGGCAGCGGGGGGGAAGAGACCCAGTACTTC
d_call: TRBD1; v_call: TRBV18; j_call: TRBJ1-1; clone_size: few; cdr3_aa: CASSPQQGANTEAFF; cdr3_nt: TGTGCCAGCTCACCGCAACAGGGGGCGAACACTGAAGCTTTCTTT